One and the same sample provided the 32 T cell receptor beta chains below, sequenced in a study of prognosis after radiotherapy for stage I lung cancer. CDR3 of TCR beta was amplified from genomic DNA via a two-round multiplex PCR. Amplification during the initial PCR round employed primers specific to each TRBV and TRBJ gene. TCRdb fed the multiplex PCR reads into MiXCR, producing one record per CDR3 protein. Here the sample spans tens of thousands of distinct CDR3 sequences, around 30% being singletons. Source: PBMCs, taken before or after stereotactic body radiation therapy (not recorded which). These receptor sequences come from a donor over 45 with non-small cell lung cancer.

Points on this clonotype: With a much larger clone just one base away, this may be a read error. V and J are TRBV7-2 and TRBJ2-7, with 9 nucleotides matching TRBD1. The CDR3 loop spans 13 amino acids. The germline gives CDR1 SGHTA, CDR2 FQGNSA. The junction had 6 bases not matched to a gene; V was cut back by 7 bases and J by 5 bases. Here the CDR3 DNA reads TGTGCCAGCACCCGCGGGACAGGGAACGAGCAGTACTTC. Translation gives CASTRGTGNEQYF.

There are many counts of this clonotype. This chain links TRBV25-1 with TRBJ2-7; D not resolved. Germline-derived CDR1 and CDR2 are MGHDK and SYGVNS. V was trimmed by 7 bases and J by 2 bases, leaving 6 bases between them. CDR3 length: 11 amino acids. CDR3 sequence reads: CASTDTYEQYF. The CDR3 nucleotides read TGTGCCAGCACCGATACCTACGAGCAGTACTTC.

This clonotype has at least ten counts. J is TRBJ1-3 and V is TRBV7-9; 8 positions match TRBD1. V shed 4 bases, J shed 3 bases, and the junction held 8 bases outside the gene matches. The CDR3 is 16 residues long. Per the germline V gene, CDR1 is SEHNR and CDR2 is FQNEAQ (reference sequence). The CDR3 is CASSSTGEGIGNTIYF. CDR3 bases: TGTGCCAGCAGCTCGACAGGGGAGGGTATTGGAAACACCATATATTTT.

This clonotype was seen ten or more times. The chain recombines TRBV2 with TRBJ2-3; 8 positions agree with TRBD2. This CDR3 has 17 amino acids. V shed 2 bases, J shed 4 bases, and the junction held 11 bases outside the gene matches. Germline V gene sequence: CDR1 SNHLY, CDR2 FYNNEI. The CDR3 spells CASSERAIAGTPDTQYF. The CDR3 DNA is TGTGCCAGCAGTGAAAGGGCAATAGCGGGGACCCCAGATACGCAGTATTTT.

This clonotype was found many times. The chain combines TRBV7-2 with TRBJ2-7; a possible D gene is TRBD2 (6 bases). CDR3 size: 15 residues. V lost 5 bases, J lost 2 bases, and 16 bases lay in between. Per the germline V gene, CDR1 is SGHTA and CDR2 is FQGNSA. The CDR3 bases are TGTGCCAGCAGCCAGGAGGACGGGGGAGCCTACGAGCAGTACTTC. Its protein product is CASSQEDGGAYEQYF.

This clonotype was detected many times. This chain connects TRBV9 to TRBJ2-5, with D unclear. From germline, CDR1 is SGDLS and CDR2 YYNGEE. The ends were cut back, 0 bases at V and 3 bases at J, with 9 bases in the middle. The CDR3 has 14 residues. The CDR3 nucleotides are TGTGCCAGCAGCGTAGGGTGGAGTGAAGAGACCCAGTACTTC. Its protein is CASSVGWSEETQYF. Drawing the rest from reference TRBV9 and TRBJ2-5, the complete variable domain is DSGVTQTPKHLITATGQRVTLRCSPRSGDLSVYWYQQSLDQGLQFLIQYYNGEERAKGNILERFSAQQFPDLHSELNLSSLELGDSALYFCASSVGWSEETQYFGPGTRLLVL.

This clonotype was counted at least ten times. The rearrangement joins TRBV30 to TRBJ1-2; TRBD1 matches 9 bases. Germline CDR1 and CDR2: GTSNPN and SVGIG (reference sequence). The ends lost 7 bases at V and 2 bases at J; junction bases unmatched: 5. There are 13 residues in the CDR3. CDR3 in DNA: TGTGCCTCGACAGGGGGGTCCAACTATGGCTACACCTTC. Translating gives CASTGGSNYGYTF.

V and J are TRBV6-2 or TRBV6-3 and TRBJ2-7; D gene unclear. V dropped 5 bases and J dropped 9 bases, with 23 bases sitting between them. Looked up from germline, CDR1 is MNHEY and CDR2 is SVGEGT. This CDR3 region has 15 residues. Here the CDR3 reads CASSEGMGFGPRQYF. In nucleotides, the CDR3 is TGTGCCAGCAGTGAAGGAATGGGTTTCGGTCCTCGGCAGTACTTC.

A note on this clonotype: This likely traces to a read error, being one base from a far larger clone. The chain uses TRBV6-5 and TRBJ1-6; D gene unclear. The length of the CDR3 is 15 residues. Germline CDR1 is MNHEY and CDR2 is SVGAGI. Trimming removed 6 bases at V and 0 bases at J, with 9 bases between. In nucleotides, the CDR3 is TGTGCCAGCAGGTACGCGAGCTCCTATAATTCACCCCTCCACTTT. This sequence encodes CASRYASSYNSPLHF.

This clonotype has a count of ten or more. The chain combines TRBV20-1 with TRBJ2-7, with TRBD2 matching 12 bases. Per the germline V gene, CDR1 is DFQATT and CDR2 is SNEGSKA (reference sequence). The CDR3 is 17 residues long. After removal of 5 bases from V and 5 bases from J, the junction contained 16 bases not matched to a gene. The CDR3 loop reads CSAPGQGKTSGSNEQYF. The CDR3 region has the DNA TGCAGTGCTCCGGGACAGGGGAAGACTAGCGGGAGTAACGAGCAGTACTTC.

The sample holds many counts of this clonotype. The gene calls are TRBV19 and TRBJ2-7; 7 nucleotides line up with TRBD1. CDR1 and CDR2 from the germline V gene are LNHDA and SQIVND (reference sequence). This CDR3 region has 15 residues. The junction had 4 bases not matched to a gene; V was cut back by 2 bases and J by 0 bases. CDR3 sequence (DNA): TGTGCCAGTAGTATATTTCACAGGGGCTCCTACGAGCAGTACTTC. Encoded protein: CASSIFHRGSYEQYF.

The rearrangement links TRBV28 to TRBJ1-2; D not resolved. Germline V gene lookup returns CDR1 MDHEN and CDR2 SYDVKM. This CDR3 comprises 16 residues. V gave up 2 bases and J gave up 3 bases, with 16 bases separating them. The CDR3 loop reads CASSLGPAASDYGYTF. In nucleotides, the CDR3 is TGTGCCAGCAGTTTAGGGCCGGCGGCCTCGGACTATGGCTACACCTTC.

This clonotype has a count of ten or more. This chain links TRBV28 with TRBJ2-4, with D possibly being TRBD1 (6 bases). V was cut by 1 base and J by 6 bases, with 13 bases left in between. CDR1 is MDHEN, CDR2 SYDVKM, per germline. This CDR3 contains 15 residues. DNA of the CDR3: TGTGCCAGCAGTTTATTTGGGGGCGTCGGAAACATTCAGTACTTC. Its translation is CASSLFGGVGNIQYF.

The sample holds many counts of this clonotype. The CDR3 here is CASPGRTPGYNEQFF. The CDR3 DNA follows: TGTGCCAGTCCCGGCAGGACACCGGGATACAATGAGCAGTTCTTC. J is TRBJ2-1 and V is TRBV7-2; D tentatively fits TRBD1 or TRBD2 (5 bases each). Deletions cut 9 bases from V and 4 bases from J, with 19 bases between. CDR3 length equals 15 residues. CDR1 is SGHTA and CDR2 is FQGNSA in the germline V gene.

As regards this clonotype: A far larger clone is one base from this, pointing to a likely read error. CDR3 loop: CASSPPPGLGPEFF. The CDR3 DNA sequence: TGTGCCAGCAGTCCCCCTCCGGGACTGGGGCCGGAGTTCTTC. This rearrangement joins TRBV6-4 to TRBJ2-1; possibly TRBD2 for D (6 bases). Germline-derived CDR1 and CDR2 are MRHNA and SNTAGT. The CDR3 is 14 amino acids. Trimming removed 5 bases at V and 14 bases at J, with 22 bases between.

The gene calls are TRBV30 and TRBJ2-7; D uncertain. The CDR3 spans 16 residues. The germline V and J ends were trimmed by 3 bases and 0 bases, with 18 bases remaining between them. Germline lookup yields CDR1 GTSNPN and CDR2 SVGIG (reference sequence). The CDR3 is CAWSRSALRLSYEQYF. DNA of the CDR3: TGTGCCTGGAGCCGTTCGGCGCTCAGACTCTCCTACGAGCAGTACTTC.

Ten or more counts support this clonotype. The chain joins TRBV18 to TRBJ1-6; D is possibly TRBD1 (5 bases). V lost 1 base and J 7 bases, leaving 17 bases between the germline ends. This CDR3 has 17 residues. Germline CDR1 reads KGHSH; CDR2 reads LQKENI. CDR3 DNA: TGTGCCAGCTCACCACAATCTCTAGGGGTGAAGAATTCACCCCTCCACTTT. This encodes CASSPQSLGVKNSPLHF. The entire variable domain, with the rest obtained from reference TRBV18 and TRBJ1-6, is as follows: NAGVMQNPRHLVRRRGQEARLRCSPMKGHSHVYWYRQLPEEGLKFMVYLQKENIIDESGMPKERFSAEFPKEGPSILRIQQVVRGDSAAYFCASSPQSLGVKNSPLHFGNGTRLTVT.

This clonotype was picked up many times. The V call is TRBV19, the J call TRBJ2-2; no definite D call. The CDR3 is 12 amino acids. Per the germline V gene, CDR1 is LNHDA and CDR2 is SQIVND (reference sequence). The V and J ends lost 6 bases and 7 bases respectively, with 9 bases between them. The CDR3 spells CASRPRGGELFF. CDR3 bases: TGTGCCAGTAGACCTCGCGGCGGGGAGCTGTTTTTT.

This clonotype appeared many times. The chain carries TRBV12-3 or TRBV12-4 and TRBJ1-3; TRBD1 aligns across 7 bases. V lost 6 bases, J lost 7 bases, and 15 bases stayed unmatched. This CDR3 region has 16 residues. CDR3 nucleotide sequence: TGTGCCAGCAGCCATTCTTCATTGACAGGGCGGAACACCATATATTTT. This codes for CASSHSSLTGRNTIYF.

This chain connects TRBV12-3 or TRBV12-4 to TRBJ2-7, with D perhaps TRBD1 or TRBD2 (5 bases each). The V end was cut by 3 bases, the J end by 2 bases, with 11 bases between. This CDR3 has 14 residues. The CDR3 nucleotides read TGTGCCAGCAGTTTGGGGGAGCACCCCTACGAGCAGTACTTC. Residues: CASSLGEHPYEQYF.

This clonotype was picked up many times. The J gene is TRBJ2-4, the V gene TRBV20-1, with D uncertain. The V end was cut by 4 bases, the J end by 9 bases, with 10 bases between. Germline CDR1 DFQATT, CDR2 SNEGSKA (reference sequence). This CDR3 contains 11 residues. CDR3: CSANSDSIQYF. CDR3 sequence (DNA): TGCAGTGCTAACTCCGATAGCATTCAGTACTTC.

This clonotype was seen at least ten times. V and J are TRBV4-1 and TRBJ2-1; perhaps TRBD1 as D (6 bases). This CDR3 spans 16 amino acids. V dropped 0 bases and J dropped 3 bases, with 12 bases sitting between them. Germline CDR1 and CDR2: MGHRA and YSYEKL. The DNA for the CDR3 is TGCGCCAGCAGCCAAGATTCAGGGGTGAGCTACAATGAGCAGTTCTTC. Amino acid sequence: CASSQDSGVSYNEQFF.

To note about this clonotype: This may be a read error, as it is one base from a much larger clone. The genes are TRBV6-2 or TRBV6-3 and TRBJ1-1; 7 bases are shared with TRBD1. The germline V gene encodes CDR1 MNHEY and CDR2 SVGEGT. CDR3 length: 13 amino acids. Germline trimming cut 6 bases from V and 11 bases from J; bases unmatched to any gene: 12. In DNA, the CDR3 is TGTGCCAGCAGCCCTGGCAGGTGCAGGGGGGCTTTCTTT. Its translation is CASSPGRCRGAFF.

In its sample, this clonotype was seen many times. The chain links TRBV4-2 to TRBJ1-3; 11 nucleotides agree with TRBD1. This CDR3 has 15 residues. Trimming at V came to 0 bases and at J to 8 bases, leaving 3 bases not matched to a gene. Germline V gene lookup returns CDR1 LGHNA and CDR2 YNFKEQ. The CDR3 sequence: CASSQDGDRGYTIYF. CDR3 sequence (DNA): TGTGCCAGCAGCCAAGATGGGGACAGGGGGTACACCATATATTTT.

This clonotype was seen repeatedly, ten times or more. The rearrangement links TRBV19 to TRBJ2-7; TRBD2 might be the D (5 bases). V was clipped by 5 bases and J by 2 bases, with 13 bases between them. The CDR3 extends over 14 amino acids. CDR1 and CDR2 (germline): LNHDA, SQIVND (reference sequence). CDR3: CASSESDGTYEQYF. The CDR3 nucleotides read TGTGCCAGTAGTGAATCGGACGGGACCTACGAGCAGTACTTC.

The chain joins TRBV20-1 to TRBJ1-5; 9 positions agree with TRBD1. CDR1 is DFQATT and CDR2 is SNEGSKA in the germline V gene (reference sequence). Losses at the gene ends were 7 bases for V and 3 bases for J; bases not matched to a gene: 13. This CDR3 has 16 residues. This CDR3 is CSENHWGTGTNQPQHF. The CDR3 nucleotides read TGCAGTGAGAATCATTGGGGGACAGGGACCAATCAGCCCCAGCATTTT.

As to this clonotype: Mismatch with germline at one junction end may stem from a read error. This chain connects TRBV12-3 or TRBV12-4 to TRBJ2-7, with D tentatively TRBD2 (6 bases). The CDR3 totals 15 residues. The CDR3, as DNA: TGCGCCAGCAGTTTCATCGGTAGCGGTACCTACGAGCAGTACTTC. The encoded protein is CASSFIGSGTYEQYF.

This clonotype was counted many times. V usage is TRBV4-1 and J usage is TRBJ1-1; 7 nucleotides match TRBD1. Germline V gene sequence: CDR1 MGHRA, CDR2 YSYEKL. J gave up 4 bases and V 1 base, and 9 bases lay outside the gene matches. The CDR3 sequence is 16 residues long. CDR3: CASSQAGTAFSTEAFF. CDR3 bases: TGCGCCAGCAGCCAAGCTGGGACAGCATTTTCCACTGAAGCTTTCTTT.

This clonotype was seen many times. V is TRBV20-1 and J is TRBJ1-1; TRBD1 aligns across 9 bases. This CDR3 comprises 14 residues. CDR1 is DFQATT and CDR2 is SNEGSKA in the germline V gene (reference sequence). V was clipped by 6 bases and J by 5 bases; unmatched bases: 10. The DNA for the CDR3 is TGCAGTGCCTTAGGGACAGGGAAATTGACTGAAGCTTTCTTT. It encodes CSALGTGKLTEAFF.

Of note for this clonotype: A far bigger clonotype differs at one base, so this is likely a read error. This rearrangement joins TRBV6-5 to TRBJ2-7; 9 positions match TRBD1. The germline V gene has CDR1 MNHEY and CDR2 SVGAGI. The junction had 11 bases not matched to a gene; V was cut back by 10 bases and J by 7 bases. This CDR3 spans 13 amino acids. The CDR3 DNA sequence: TGTGCCATCCAGGGACAGGGAATGAGTGAGCAGTACTTC. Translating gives CAIQGQGMSEQYF.

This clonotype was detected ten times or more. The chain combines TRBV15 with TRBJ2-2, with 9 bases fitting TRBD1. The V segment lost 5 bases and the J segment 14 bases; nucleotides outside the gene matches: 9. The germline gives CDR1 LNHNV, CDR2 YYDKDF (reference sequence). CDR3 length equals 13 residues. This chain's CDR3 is CATSVTGTGKLFF. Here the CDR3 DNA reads TGTGCCACCAGCGTCACCGGGACAGGGAAACTGTTTTTT.

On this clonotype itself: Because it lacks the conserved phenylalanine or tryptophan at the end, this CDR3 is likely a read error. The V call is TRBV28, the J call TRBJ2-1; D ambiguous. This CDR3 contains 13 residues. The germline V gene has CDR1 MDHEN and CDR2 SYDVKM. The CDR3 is CASTESSYNVQFL. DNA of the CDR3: TGTGCCAGCACTGAGAGCTCCTACAATGTGCAGTTCCTC.